This T cell receptor beta chain was sequenced during a study of blood T cell repertoires in COVID-19. Study-level background: Researchers got acute and convalescent COVID-19 samples from the United States, Italy and Spain. PBMCs, B-cell-depleted T cells, or T cells were the source of the cDNA or gDNA that made up the material.

The CDR3 consists of 16 residues. Between the trimmed V and J ends, which lost 3 bases and 0 bases, there was a span of 14 bases. CDR1 and CDR2 (germline): LNHDA, SQIVND (reference sequence). Per the original methods: It was from reference gene primer amplification that nucleated cell counts were estimated. The table came from immunoSEQ multiplex PCR; TCRdb's copy has only in-frame clones and leaves some out. That table supplies the V and J calls and clone size; D and trimming were determined from the DNA. This sample has 130,000 to 150,000 clones, with around 85% found just once. Sequencing was done on a sample of peripheral blood. This receptor was taken from a woman in her thirties or forties with active or convalescent COVID-19. This rearrangement joins TRBV19 to TRBJ1-2; D possibly corresponds to TRBD1 (5 bases). The CDR3 bases are TGTGCCAGTAGTATGGTGTTGGGACTAGCTAACTATGGCTACACCTTC. The encoded protein is CASSMVLGLANYGYTF. Full variable domain (missing parts from reference TRBV19 and TRBJ1-2): DGGITQSPKYLFRKEGQNVTLSCEQNLNHDAMYWYRQDPGQGLRLIYYSQIVNDFQKGDIAEGYSVSREKKESFPLTVTSAQKNPTAFYLCASSMVLGLANYGYTFGSGTRLTVV.